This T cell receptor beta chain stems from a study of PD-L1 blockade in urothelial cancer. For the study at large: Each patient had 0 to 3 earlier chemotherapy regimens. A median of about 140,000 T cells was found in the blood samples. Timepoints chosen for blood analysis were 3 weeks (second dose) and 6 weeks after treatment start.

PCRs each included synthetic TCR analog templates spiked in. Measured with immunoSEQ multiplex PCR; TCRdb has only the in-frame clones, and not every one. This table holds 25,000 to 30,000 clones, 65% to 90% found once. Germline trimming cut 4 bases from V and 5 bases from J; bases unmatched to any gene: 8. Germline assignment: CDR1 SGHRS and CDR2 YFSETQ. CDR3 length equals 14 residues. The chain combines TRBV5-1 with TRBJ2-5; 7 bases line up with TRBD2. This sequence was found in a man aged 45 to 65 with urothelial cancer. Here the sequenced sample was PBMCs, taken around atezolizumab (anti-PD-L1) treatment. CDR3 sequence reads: CASSIVFGGETQYF. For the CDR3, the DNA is TGCGCCAGCAGCATAGTCTTCGGGGGGGAGACCCAGTACTTC.